Listed here are 14 T cell receptor beta chains from one sample, sequenced in a study of OX40 agonist ivuxolimab in advanced cancers. Sequenced by immunoSEQ multiplex PCR; TCRdb stores in-frame clones only, minus some. The sample holds 22,000 or so clones, about nine tenths seen once. The starting material was CD4+ or CD8+ T cells sorted from blood, obtained in a trial of the OX40 agonist ivuxolimab. The receptors stem from an adult with an advanced solid tumor such as melanoma, head and neck, liver or kidney cancer.

The chain uses TRBV10-2 and TRBJ2-2; 9 bases are a match to TRBD2. Germline V gene data show CDR1 as WSHSY and CDR2 as SAAADI. J lost 3 bases, V lost 7 bases, and 6 bases had no gene match. CDR3 length: 15 residues. CDR3 DNA: TGCGCCAGCACAAAAGCGGGGGGTTACACCGGGGAGCTGTTTTTT. It codes for CASTKAGGYTGELFF.

This clone was found once. The V and J genes are TRBV10-3 and TRBJ2-2; TRBD2 aligns across 8 bases. Per the germline V gene, CDR1 is ENHRY and CDR2 is SYGVKD. This CDR3 region has 14 residues. V was pared by 11 bases and J by 6 bases, with 11 bases of the junction left unmatched. The CDR3 reads CAAGLAGGSGELFF. The CDR3 DNA reads TGTGCCGCGGGACTGGCGGGAGGTTCCGGGGAGCTGTTTTTT.

The chain carries TRBV5-6 and TRBJ2-1, with 15 bases aligning to TRBD2. Germline CDR1 reads SGHDT; CDR2 reads YYEEEE. The CDR3 length is 18 residues. J was trimmed by 8 bases and V by 0 bases; bases with no gene match: 9. The CDR3 region has the DNA TGTGCCAGCAGCTTGGTCCGGACTAGCGGGAGGGAAGTCGATGAGCAGTTCTTC. Amino acids: CASSLVRTSGREVDEQFF.

The chain links TRBV7-9 to TRBJ2-2, with 8 bases lining up with TRBD1. Germline V gene data show CDR1 as SEHNR and CDR2 as FQNEAQ (reference sequence). Germline trimming cut 5 bases from V and 4 bases from J; bases unmatched to any gene: 6. The CDR3 extends over 15 amino acids. CDR3 region: CASSPLRGLTGELFF. The CDR3 nucleotides are TGTGCCAGCAGCCCTCTCAGGGGGCTCACCGGGGAGCTGTTTTTT.

The V and J genes are TRBV30 and TRBJ2-5; D is undetermined. Germline V gives CDR1 GTSNPN, CDR2 SVGIG (reference sequence). CDR3 length equals 13 residues. The V and J ends lost 2 bases and 6 bases respectively, with 13 bases between them. CDR3 protein: CAWSFAGAQTQYF. CDR3 coding DNA: TGTGCCTGGAGTTTCGCCGGCGCCCAGACCCAGTACTTC.

This rearrangement joins TRBV9 to TRBJ2-2, with D perhaps matching TRBD1 (5 bases). V was cut by 0 bases and J by 3 bases, with 9 bases left in between. There are 15 residues in the CDR3. Germline CDR1 is SGDLS and CDR2 is YYNGEE. The CDR3 reads CASSVGRVDTGELFF. The CDR3 DNA reads as TGTGCCAGCAGCGTAGGCAGGGTGGACACCGGGGAGCTGTTTTTT. Full variable domain (rest looked up from reference TRBV9 and TRBJ2-2): DSGVTQTPKHLITATGQRVTLRCSPRSGDLSVYWYQQSLDQGLQFLIQYYNGEERAKGNILERFSAQQFPDLHSELNLSSLELGDSALYFCASSVGRVDTGELFFGEGSRLTVL.

The J gene is TRBJ2-3, the V gene TRBV6-5, with a possible D match to TRBD2 (6 bases). The CDR3 runs 13 residues. Germline lookup yields CDR1 MNHEY and CDR2 SVGAGI. The germline V and J ends were trimmed by 6 bases and 3 bases, with 10 bases remaining between them. CDR3: CASRGGLTDTQYF. The CDR3 DNA sequence: TGTGCCAGCAGGGGGGGTTTGACAGATACGCAGTATTTT.

This clone has only one observation. The V and J genes are TRBV5-6 and TRBJ1-2; weak D call: TRBD1 (5 bases). Per the germline V gene, CDR1 is SGHDT and CDR2 is YYEEEE. Between the trimmed V and J ends, which lost 3 bases and 7 bases, there was a span of 16 bases. The CDR3 is made up of 14 amino acids. The CDR3 region is CASSSYNGGPGYTF. CDR3 DNA: TGTGCCAGCAGCTCGTACAATGGGGGACCTGGCTACACCTTC.

J is TRBJ2-7 and V is TRBV5-6; no clear D. The CDR3 loop spans 13 amino acids. The V and J ends lost 2 bases and 0 bases respectively, with 6 bases between them. Per the germline V gene, CDR1 is SGHDT and CDR2 is YYEEEE. The CDR3 coding sequence is TGTGCCAGCAGCTTATGGAACTCCTACGAGCAGTACTTC. Its translation is CASSLWNSYEQYF. Using reference TRBV5-6 and TRBJ2-7 for the parts outside the CDR3, the full variable domain is DAGVTQSPTHLIKTRGQQVTLRCSPKSGHDTVSWYQQALGQGPQFIFQYYEEEERQRGNFPDRFSGHQFPNYSSELNVNALLLGDSALYLCASSLWNSYEQYFGPGTRLTVT.

This clone is a singleton in its sample. The CDR3 spells CASSSSGTTNEQYF. The CDR3 coding sequence is TGCGCCAGCAGCTCTTCCGGGACCACCAACGAGCAGTACTTC. This chain connects TRBV5-1 to TRBJ2-7; D might be TRBD1 or TRBD2, each matching 5 bases. The V and J ends lost 3 bases and 5 bases respectively, with 15 bases between them. CDR3 length: 14 amino acids. Per germline, CDR1 SGHRS and CDR2 YFSETQ.

For the CDR3, the DNA is TGTGCCAGCAGCTTAATACCTGGGACAGGGTCAGGGGACACTGAAGCTTTCTTT. Translating gives CASSLIPGTGSGDTEAFF. V is TRBV11-2 and J is TRBJ1-1, with 9 bases aligning to TRBD1. The V segment lost 2 bases and the J segment 3 bases; nucleotides outside the gene matches: 13. Germline V gene data show CDR1 as SGHAT and CDR2 as FQNNGV. The CDR3 runs 18 residues.

This clone occurred a few times. The gene calls are TRBV11-3 and TRBJ2-7; D unclear. In germline, CDR1 is SGHNT, CDR2 YENEEA. V was clipped by 5 bases and J by 8 bases, with 16 bases between them. This CDR3 contains 13 residues. Here the CDR3 reads CASSQYLLGQQYF. CDR3 sequence (DNA): TGTGCCAGCAGCCAATACCTACTGGGCCAGCAGTACTTC.

The chain links TRBV5-6 to TRBJ2-7; possibly TRBD1 for D (6 bases). Trimming took 2 bases from V and 2 from J, leaving 11 bases between them. Germline CDR1 and CDR2: SGHDT and YYEEEE. CDR3 length equals 14 residues. The CDR3 DNA reads TGTGCCAGCAGCTTACCAGGGGACCCCTACGAGCAGTACTTC. Amino acid sequence: CASSLPGDPYEQYF.

The rearrangement uses TRBV2 and TRBJ1-4, with a tentative D call TRBD1 (6 bases). Trimming pared 8 bases from V and 4 bases from J, leaving 11 bases between. Germline V CDR1 and CDR2: SNHLY, FYNNEI. This CDR3 spans 13 amino acids. The CDR3: CASSGTSNEKLFF. The CDR3 bases are TGTGCCAGCTCCGGGACAAGTAATGAAAAACTGTTTTTT.